This T cell receptor beta chain emerged from a study of blood T cell repertoires in COVID-19. Study details: Collection of acute and convalescent COVID-19 samples took place in the United States, Italy and Spain. Sources were T cells, B-cell-depleted T cells, or PBMCs; the material itself was cDNA or gDNA.

Original methodology: Researchers report that nucleated cell counts were estimated from reference gene primer amplification. Using immunoSEQ multiplex PCR, the repertoire was profiled, and TCRdb retains in-frame clones only, with some absent. V and J calls and clone size are those listed in that table; D and trimming were worked out from the DNA. There are some 130,000 clones in the sample; about 89% occur only once, and less than 5.5% lies in the top ten. Seattle patients were enrolled during active infection and followed longitudinally. The CDR3 sequence is 16 residues long. V shed 0 bases and J shed 4 bases, with 14 bases lying between them. Germline-derived CDR1 and CDR2 are SGHRS and YFSETQ.

The chain couples TRBV5-1 to TRBJ1-5; D is undetermined. Input material: peripheral blood. This receptor was obtained from a man in his sixties with COVID-19, enrolled during active disease. The CDR3 nucleotides read TGCGCCAGCAGCTTGGGAGGCACGCAAGGTAATCAGCCCCAGCATTTT. This encodes CASSLGGTQGNQPQHF.